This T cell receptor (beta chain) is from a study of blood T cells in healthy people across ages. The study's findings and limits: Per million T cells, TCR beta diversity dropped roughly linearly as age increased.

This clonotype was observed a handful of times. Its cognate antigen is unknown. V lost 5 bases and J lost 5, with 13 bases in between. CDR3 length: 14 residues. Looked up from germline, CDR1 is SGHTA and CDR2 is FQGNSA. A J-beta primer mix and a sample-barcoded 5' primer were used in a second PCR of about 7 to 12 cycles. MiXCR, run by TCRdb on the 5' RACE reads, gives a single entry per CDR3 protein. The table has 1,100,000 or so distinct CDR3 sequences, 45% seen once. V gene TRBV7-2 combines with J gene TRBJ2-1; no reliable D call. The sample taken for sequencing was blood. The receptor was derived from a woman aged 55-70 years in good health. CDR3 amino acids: CASSGPNPHNEQFF. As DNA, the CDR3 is TGTGCCAGCAGCGGGCCCAACCCCCACAATGAGCAGTTCTTC.